The sequence of this TCR beta chain was determined in a study of blood T cell repertoires in COVID-19 (dated by TCRdb to 2020 to 2022). For the study in its entirety: Samples from collaborators originated in the United States, Italy and Spain and spanned both the acute and convalescent phases of COVID-19. The prospective study material was composed of cDNA or gDNA derived from T cells, B-cell-depleted T cells, or PBMCs. Deeply sampled blood TCRbeta repertoires from subjects exposed to, actively infected with, or recovered from COVID-19 were included in the dataset. The repertoires were released in a freely available public database intended as a resource for research on the immune response to SARS-CoV-2. Samples came from the ongoing ImmuneRACE study (first 160 participants) plus 1,254 subjects from 6 global collaborators. Nearly every sample came with metadata listing a de-identified subject ID, COVID-19 status, age in years and sex. Where available, HLA class I and class II types were obtained from metadata supplied by the sample provider rather than from assay-based typing. Study-wide conclusions, independent of this receptor: Clinical and demographic metadata were provided uncurated, with the amount varying by source and participant.

Trimming takes 2 bases from V and 1 base from J, and the germline ends sit 8 bases apart. From the cysteine up to the phenylalanine, the CDR3 has a length of 15 residues. Kept here is only the CDR3 DNA, which spans 45 bases and is read in frame from base 1. Sequences SGHVS (CDR1) and FQNEAQ (CDR2) are obtained from the germline V gene. The collaborating institutions used their own protocols to collect whole blood in K2EDTA tubes. For TCRbeta analysis, collaborators shipped samples as frozen whole blood, isolated PBMCs, or DNA extracted from either of those sample types. Remarks on this clone: It has no known antigen specificity. Base-call qualities are not available, and no considerably larger clone is one nucleotide away.

TCRbeta CDR3 regions were amplified from genomic DNA by means of the immunoSEQ Assay, a bias-controlled multiplex PCR. The authors' pipeline ran thus. The number of nucleated cells in each sample was estimated by amplification of reference gene primers within the assay. Sequence reads were collapsed and filtered to measure the absolute abundance of every unique TCRbeta CDR3 rearrangement. For each sample, productive Simpson clonality was calculated by taking the square root of Simpson's diversity index across productive rearrangements. TCRdb retrieved this table from immuneACCESS and kept in-frame rearrangements only. Not all clones are present; in checked studies, unresolved V genes account for under half, and no reason is known for the remainder. That table is the source of V, J and clone size, and D and trimming were worked out from the DNA. The sample table records about 360,000 clones; around four fifths of these occur just once. 2.5% to 3% of the sample lies in the top ten.

This receptor was taken from a young man with active or convalescent COVID-19. The rearranged chain carries TRBV7-8 and TRBJ2-2; the D region possibly corresponds to TRBD2 (6 bases align). Sequences were obtained from peripheral blood. CDR3 reads: CASSLPGVNTGELFF. The nucleotide sequence is given as TGTGCCAGCAGCTTACCGGGGGTGAACACCGGGGAGCTGTTTTTT.